This TCR beta chain was profiled in a study of identical twins. V lost 4 bases to trimming and J lost 6 bases, with 10 bases between them. Per germline, CDR1 MNHEY and CDR2 SVGEGT. The CDR3 contains 12 residues. A universal primer site was incorporated via template switching, and the cDNA contained unique molecular identifiers. Using its own MiXCR run on the 5' RACE reads, TCRdb lists one record per CDR3 protein. Of 200,000 to 250,000 distinct CDR3 sequences listed, around 6.8% were seen once; the top ten hold 1.5% to 2.5%. This clonotype was seen more than once but under ten times. These records were also assigned to another study, of yellow fever vaccine responses in identical twins.

The sequencing sample was made of memory (CD45RO+) T cells sorted from blood. The chain carries TRBV6-2 or TRBV6-3 and TRBJ2-7; unclear D gene. The sequence derives from a woman in her late teens or twenties in good health. CDR3 nucleotide sequence: TGTGCCAGCAGTTGGTCCGGTGGCGAGCAGTACTTC. It translates to CASSWSGGEQYF.